Listed below are T cell receptor beta chains from one sample, sequenced in a study of cytomegalovirus exposure and HLA in healthy donors. TCRdb's copy holds only in-frame clones and misses some; the assay was immunoSEQ multiplex PCR. The table records about 160,000 clones, 70% to 90% of them present only once. The sample taken for sequencing was PBMCs. These receptors all stem from a male donor in good health and CMV-seronegative. CDR3s include the opening cysteine and the closing phenylalanine or tryptophan. Each record gives: CDR3 DNA, CDR3 protein, J gene, D gene, clone size, V gene. The D gene is left open where the match is weak. The size field is filled for only some rows; it gives once, few, many or a size class.

CDR3nt: TGTGCCAGCAGTGATTTTTTCGGGACTAGCGGGACCGTGAGCGCAGATACGCAGTATTTT; CDR3aa: CASSDFFGTSGTVSADTQYF; j_gene: TRBJ2-3; d_gene: TRBD2; abundance: NA; v_gene: TRBV2
CDR3nt: TGTGCCAGCAGTCTACAGGGGTCCCCTCAAGAGACCCAGTACTTC; CDR3aa: CASSLQGSPQETQYF; j_gene: TRBJ2-5; d_gene: TRBD1; abundance: NA; v_gene: TRBV28
CDR3nt: TGTGCCAGCAGTTACTCTGCCAGGGATCAGCCCCAGCATTTT; CDR3aa: CASSYSARDQPQHF; j_gene: TRBJ1-5; d_gene: NA; abundance: NA; v_gene: TRBV6-5
CDR3nt: TGCGCCAGCAGCCCCGAGAGGGGTGGGGGGTATGGCTACACCTTC; CDR3aa: CASSPERGGGYGYTF; j_gene: TRBJ1-2; d_gene: NA; abundance: NA; v_gene: TRBV4-1
CDR3nt: TGTGCCATCAGTACCGGGTCGATCTACGAGCAGTACTTC; CDR3aa: CAISTGSIYEQYF; j_gene: TRBJ2-7; d_gene: NA; abundance: NA; v_gene: TRBV10-3
CDR3nt: TGTGCCAGCTCACCGATCTCCCTGACAGGCCCACGAACCCAAGAGACCCAGTACTTC; CDR3aa: CASSPISLTGPRTQETQYF; j_gene: TRBJ2-5; d_gene: NA; abundance: NA; v_gene: TRBV18
CDR3nt: TGCAGCGTCGCCCCGGGACAGGGGAGCGAGCAGTACTTC; CDR3aa: CSVAPGQGSEQYF; j_gene: TRBJ2-7; d_gene: TRBD1; abundance: NA; v_gene: TRBV29-1
CDR3nt: TGTGCCAGTCTAGGGGGGGCCGGTGAGACCCAGTACTTC; CDR3aa: CASLGGAGETQYF; j_gene: TRBJ2-5; d_gene: NA; abundance: few; v_gene: TRBV2
CDR3nt: TGCGCCAGCAGCTTGCAAATGAACACTGAAGCTTTCTTT; CDR3aa: CASSLQMNTEAFF; j_gene: TRBJ1-1; d_gene: NA; abundance: few; v_gene: TRBV5-1
CDR3nt: TGTGCCAGCAGTTCTCTCCAGGGGGTACATGGCTACACCTTC; CDR3aa: CASSSLQGVHGYTF; j_gene: TRBJ1-2; d_gene: TRBD1; abundance: once; v_gene: TRBV7-2